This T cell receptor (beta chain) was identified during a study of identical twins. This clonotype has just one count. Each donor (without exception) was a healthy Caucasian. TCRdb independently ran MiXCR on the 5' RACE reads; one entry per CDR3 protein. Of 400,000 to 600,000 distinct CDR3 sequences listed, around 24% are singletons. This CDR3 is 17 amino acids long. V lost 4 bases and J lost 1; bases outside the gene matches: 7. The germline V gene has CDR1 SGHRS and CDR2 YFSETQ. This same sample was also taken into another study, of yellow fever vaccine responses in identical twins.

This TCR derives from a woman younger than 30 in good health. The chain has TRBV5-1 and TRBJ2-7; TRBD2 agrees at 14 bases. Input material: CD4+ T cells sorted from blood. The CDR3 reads CASSAGTSGSPSYEQYF. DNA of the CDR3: TGCGCCAGCAGCGCAGGGACTAGCGGGAGTCCATCCTACGAGCAGTACTTC.